The clone carrying this T cell receptor beta chain was recorded at least ten times. The antigen is unknown. These data come from a study of T-cell memory formation after mild COVID-19. The CDR3 covers 15 residues. V was clipped by 1 base and J by 1 base, with 11 bases between them. CDR1 is SGHAT, CDR2 FQNNGV, per germline. Via MiXCR, TCRdb re-called the 5' RACE reads, giving one row per CDR3 protein. The sample has around 29,000 distinct CDR3 sequences; roughly 12% are singletons. Whole-study results and caveats: There was a balanced CD4/CD8 profile in clones contracting day 15 to 85, and later expanders leaned CD4+. The CD4+ clones that contracted clustered mainly within CM and EM, and the CD8+ clones concentrated in EMRA. Specificity for SARS-CoV-2 was not confirmed among the second-wave clones peaking on day 37.

The TCR comes from an adult woman who had mild COVID-19 (a few samples of this study predate the infection). Cell type and time point are not known. The specimen was PBMCs or a T cell subset sorted from them (not recorded which). The V and J genes are TRBV11-2 and TRBJ2-7; D may be TRBD1 (6 bases). CDR3 coding DNA: TGTGCCAGCAGCTTAGGTGCGGACAGTTCCTACGAGCAGTACTTC. Protein product: CASSLGADSSYEQYF.